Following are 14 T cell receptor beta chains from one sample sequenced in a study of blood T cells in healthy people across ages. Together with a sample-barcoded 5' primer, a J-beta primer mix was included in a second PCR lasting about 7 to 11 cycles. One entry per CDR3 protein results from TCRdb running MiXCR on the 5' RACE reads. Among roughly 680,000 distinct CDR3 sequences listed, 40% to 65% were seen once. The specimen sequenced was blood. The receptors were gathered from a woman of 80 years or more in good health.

The CDR3 region is CASSERTTFSQDREDYGYTF. The CDR3 DNA is TGTGCCAGCAGTGAGAGGACCACATTTTCTCAGGACAGGGAGGATTATGGCTACACCTTC. The chain recombines TRBV2 with TRBJ1-2; 8 nucleotides agree with TRBD1. CDR1 SNHLY and CDR2 FYNNEI come from the germline V gene. The CDR3 is 20 residues long. V dropped 3 bases and J dropped 5; count of bases not matched to a gene: 23.

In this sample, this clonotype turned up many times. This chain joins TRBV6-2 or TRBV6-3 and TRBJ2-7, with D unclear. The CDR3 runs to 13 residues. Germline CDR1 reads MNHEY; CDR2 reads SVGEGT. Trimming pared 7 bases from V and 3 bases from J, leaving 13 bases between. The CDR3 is CASTPHKGYEQYF. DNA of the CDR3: TGTGCCAGCACCCCCCACAAGGGCTACGAGCAGTACTTC.

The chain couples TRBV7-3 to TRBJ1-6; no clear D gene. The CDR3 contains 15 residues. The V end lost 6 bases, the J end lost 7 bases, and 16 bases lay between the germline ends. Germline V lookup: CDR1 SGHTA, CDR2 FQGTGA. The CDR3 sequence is CASSQNGVGNSPLHF. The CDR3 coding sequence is TGTGCCAGCAGTCAAAACGGGGTGGGCAATTCACCCCTCCACTTT.

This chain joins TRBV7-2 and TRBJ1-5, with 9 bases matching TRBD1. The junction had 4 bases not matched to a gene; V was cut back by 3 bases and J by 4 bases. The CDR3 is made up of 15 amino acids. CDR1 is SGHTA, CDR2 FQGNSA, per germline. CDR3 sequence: CASSFRDRVNQPQHF. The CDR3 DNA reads TGTGCCAGCAGCTTCCGGGACAGGGTAAATCAGCCCCAGCATTTT.

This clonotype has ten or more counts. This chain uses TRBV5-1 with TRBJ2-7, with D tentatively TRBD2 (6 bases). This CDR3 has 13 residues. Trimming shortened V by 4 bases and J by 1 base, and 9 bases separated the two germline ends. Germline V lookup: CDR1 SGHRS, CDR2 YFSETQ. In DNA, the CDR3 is TGCGCCAGCAGCGTGGAGGGTTCCTACGAGCAGTACTTC. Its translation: CASSVEGSYEQYF. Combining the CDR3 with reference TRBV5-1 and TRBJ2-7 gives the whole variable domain KAGVTQTPRYLIKTRGQQVTLSCSPISGHRSVSWYQQTPGQGLQFLFEYFSETQRNKGNFPGRFSGRQFSNSRSEMNVSTLELGDSALYLCASSVEGSYEQYFGPGTRLTVT.

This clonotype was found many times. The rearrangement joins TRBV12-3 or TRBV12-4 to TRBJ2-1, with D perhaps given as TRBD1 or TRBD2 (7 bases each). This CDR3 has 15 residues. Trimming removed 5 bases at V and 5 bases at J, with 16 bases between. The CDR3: CASSAGGDRHNEQFF. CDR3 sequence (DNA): TGTGCCAGCAGTGCAGGGGGGGACAGACACAATGAGCAGTTCTTC.

The CDR3 protein is CSVVGRPGALNTEAFF. The CDR3 DNA is TGCAGCGTTGTAGGGAGGCCGGGCGCTTTGAACACTGAAGCTTTCTTT. The chain carries TRBV29-1 and TRBJ1-1; D is ambiguous. The germline gives CDR1 SQVTM, CDR2 ANQGSEA. There are 16 residues in the CDR3. V was trimmed by 4 bases and J by 0 bases, leaving 18 bases between them. Variable domain in full (rest from reference TRBV29-1 and TRBJ1-1): SAVISQKPSRDICQRGTSLTIQCQVDSQVTMMFWYRQQPGQSLTLIATANQGSEATYESGFVIDKFPISRPNLTFSTLTVSNMSPEDSSIYLCSVVGRPGALNTEAFFGQGTRLTVV.

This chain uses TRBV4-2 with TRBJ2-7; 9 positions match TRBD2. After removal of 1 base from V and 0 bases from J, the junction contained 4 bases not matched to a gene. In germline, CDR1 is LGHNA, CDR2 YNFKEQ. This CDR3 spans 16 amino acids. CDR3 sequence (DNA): TGTGCCAGCAGCCAAGCTGGACTAGCGAGCTCCTACGAGCAGTACTTC. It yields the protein CASSQAGLASSYEQYF.

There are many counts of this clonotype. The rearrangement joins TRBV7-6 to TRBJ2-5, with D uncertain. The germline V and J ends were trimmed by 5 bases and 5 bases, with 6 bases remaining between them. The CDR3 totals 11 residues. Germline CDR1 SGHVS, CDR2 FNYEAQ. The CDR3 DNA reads TGTGCCAGCAGCACGCGGGAGACCCAGTACTTC. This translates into CASSTRETQYF.

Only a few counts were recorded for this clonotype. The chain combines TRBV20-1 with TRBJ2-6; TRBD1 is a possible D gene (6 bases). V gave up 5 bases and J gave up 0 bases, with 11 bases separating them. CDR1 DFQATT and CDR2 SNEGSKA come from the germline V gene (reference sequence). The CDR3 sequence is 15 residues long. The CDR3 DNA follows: TGCAGTGCTCCGACAGGAGACTCTGGGGCCAACGTCCTGACTTTC. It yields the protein CSAPTGDSGANVLTF.

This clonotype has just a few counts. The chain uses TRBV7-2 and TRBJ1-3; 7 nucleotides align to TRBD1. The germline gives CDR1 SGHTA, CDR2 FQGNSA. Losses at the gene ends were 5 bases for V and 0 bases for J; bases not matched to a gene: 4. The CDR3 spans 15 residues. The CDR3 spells CASSRGQSSGNTIYF. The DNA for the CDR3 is TGTGCCAGCAGCCGGGGACAGAGCTCTGGAAACACCATATATTTT.

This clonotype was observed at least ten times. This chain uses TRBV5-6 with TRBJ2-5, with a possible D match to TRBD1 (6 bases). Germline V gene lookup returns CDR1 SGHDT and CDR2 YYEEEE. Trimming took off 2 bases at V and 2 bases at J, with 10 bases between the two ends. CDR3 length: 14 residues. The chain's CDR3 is CASSFGTPQETQYF. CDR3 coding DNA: TGTGCCAGCAGCTTTGGGACACCTCAAGAGACCCAGTACTTC.

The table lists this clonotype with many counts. As DNA, the CDR3 is TGCGCCAGCAGCTTGGACCTGAATCAGCCCCAGCATTTT. This sequence encodes CASSLDLNQPQHF. J is TRBJ1-5 and V is TRBV5-1; D ambiguous. The CDR3 is 13 amino acids. Germline assignment: CDR1 SGHRS and CDR2 YFSETQ. V was shortened by 0 bases and J by 4 bases, with 5 bases between the two germline ends.

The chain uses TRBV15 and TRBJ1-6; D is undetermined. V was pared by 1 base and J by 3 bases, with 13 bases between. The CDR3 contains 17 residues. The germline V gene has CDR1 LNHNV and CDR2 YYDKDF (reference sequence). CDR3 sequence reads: CATSRVVRRLYNSPLHF. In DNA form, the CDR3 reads TGTGCCACCAGCAGAGTCGTCCGGCGGCTCTATAATTCACCCCTCCACTTT.